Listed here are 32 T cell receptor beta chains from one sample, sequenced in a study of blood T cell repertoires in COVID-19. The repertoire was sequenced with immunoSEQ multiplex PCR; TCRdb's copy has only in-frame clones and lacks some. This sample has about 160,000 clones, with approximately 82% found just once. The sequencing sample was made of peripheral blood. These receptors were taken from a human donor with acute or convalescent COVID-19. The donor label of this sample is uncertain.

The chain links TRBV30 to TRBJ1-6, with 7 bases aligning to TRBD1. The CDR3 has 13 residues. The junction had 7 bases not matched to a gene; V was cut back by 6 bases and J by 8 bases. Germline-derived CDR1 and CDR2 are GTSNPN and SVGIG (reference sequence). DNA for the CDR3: TGTGCCTGTCTCGGGGACAGATATTCACCCCTCCACTTT. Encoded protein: CACLGDRYSPLHF.

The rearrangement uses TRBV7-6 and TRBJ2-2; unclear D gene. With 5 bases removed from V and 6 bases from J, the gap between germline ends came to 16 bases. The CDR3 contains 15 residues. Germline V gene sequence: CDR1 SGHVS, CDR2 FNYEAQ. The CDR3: CASSGRNYPSGELFF. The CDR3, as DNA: TGTGCCAGCAGCGGAAGGAACTATCCGTCCGGGGAGCTGTTTTTT.

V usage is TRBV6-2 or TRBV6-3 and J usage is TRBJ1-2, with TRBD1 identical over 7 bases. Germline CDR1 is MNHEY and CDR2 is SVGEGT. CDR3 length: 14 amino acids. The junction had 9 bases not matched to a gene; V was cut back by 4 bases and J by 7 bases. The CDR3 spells CASSSGTEAAGYTF. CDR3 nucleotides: TGTGCCAGCAGTTCCGGGACAGAGGCTGCTGGCTACACCTTC.

The CDR3 loop is CASSLGTAVAEAFF. CDR3 nucleotide sequence: TGTGCCAGCAGCTTGGGCACGGCGGTGGCTGAAGCTTTCTTT. The chain has TRBV5-4 and TRBJ1-1; D is ambiguous. From germline, CDR1 is SGHNT and CDR2 YYREEE (reference sequence). The CDR3 sequence is 14 residues long. V lost 0 bases to trimming and J lost 6 bases, with 12 bases between them.

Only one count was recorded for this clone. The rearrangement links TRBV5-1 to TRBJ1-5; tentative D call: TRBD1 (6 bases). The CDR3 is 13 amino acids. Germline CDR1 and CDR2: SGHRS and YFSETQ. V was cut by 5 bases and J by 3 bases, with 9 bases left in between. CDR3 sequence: CASRWDTNQPQHF. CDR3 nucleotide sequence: TGCGCCAGCAGATGGGACACCAATCAGCCCCAGCATTTT.

The CDR3: CASSQLTGWGGYTF. The CDR3 DNA follows: TGTGCCAGCAGCCAACTGACAGGGTGGGGAGGCTACACCTTC. The rearrangement links TRBV14 to TRBJ1-2; 7 bases fit TRBD1. The J segment lost 8 bases and the V segment lost 2 bases, leaving 8 bases of the junction unmatched. The germline V gene encodes CDR1 SGHDN and CDR2 FVKESK. The CDR3 consists of 14 residues.

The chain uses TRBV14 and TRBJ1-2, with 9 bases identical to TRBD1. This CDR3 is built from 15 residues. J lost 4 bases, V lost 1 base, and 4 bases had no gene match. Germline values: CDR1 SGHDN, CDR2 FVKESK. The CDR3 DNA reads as TGTGCCAGCAGCCAAGGAACAGGGGGCATCTATGGCTACACCTTC. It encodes CASSQGTGGIYGYTF. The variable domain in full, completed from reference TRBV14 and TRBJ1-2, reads EAGVTQFPSHSVIEKGQTVTLRCDPISGHDNLYWYRRVMGKEIKFLLHFVKESKQDESGMPNNRFLAERTGGTYSTLKVQPAELEDSGVYFCASSQGTGGIYGYTFGSGTRLTVV.

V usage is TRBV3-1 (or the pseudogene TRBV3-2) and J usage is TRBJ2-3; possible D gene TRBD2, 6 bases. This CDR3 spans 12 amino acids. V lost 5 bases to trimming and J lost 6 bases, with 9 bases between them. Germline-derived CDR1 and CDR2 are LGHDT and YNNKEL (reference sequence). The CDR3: CASSTGGDTQYF. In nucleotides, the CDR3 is TGTGCCAGCAGCACAGGAGGGGATACGCAGTATTTT.

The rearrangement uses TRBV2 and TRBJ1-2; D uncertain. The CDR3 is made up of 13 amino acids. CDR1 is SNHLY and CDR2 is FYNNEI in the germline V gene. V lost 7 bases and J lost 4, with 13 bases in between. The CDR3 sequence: CASNYQEGYGYTF. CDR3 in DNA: TGTGCCAGCAATTACCAGGAGGGCTATGGCTACACCTTC.

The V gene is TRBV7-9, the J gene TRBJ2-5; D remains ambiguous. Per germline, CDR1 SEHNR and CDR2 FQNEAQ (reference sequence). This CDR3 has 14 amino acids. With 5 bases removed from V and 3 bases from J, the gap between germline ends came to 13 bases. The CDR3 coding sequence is TGTGCCAGCAGCAAACCTCCCGGAGAAGAGACCCAGTACTTC. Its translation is CASSKPPGEETQYF.

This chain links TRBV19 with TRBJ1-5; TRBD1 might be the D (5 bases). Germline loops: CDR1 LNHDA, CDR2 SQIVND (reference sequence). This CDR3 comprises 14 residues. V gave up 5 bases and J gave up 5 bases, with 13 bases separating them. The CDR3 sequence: CASSPDIQDQPQHF. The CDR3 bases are TGTGCCAGTAGTCCTGACATACAGGATCAGCCCCAGCATTTT.

CDR3 sequence reads: CAWSVLGGGNQPQHF. As DNA, the CDR3 is TGTGCCTGGAGTGTACTTGGAGGTGGCAATCAGCCCCAGCATTTT. The chain has TRBV30 and TRBJ1-5, with D hard to call. The V end lost 0 bases, the J end lost 2 bases, and 11 bases lay between the germline ends. The CDR3 consists of 15 residues. Germline values: CDR1 GTSNPN, CDR2 SVGIG (reference sequence). Drawing the rest from reference TRBV30 and TRBJ1-5, the complete variable domain is SQTIHQWPATLVQPVGSPLSLECTVEGTSNPNLYWYRQAAGRGLQLLFYSVGIGQISSEVPQNLSASRPQDRQFILSSKKLLLSDSGFYLCAWSVLGGGNQPQHFGDGTRLSIL.

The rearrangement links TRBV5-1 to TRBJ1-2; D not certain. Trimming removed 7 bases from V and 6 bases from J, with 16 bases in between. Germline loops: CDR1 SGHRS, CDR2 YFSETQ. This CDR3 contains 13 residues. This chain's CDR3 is CASGTIAGDGYTF. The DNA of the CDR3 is TGCGCCAGCGGCACTATAGCGGGCGATGGCTACACCTTC.

The CDR3 here is CASSKQGAPTEEQYF. The CDR3 DNA sequence: TGTGCCAGCAGTAAACAGGGGGCCCCGACCGAAGAGCAGTACTTC. The chain carries TRBV2 and TRBJ2-7, with TRBD1 matching 9 bases. V lost 5 bases, J lost 7 bases, and 12 bases stayed unmatched. CDR3 size: 15 residues. Germline lookup yields CDR1 SNHLY and CDR2 FYNNEI.

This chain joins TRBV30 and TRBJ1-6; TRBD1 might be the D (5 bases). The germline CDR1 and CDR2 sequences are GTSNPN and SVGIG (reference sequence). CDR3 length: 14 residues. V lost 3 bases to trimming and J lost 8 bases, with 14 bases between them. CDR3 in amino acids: CAWRIQGRHSPLHF. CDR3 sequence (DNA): TGTGCCTGGAGAATCCAGGGAAGACATTCACCCCTCCACTTT.

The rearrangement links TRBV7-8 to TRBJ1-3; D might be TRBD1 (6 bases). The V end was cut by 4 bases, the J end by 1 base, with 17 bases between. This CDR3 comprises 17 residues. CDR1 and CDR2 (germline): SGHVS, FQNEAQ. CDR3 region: CASSSLGGGFSGNTIYF. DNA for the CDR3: TGTGCCAGCAGCTCCCTGGGGGGGGGCTTTTCTGGAAACACCATATATTTT.

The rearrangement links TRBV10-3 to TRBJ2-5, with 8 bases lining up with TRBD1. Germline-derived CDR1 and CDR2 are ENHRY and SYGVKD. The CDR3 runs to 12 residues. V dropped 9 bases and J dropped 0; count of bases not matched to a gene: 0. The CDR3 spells CAIQGDQETQYF. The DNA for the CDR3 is TGTGCCATACAGGGGGACCAAGAGACCCAGTACTTC.

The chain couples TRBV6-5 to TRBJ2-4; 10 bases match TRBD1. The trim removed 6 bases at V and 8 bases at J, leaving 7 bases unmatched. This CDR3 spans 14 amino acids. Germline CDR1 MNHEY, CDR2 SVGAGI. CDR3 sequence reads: CASRDRGIVDIQYF. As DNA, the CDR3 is TGTGCCAGCAGGGACAGGGGGATAGTGGACATTCAGTACTTC.

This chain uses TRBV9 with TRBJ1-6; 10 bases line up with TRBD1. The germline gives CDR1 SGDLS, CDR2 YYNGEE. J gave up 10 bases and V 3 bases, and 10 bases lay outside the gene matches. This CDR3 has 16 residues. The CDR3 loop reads CASSAQTGGAGSPLHF. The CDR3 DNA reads TGTGCCAGCAGCGCTCAGACAGGGGGCGCGGGCTCACCCCTCCACTTT. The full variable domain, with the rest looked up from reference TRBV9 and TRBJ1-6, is DSGVTQTPKHLITATGQRVTLRCSPRSGDLSVYWYQQSLDQGLQFLIQYYNGEERAKGNILERFSAQQFPDLHSELNLSSLELGDSALYFCASSAQTGGAGSPLHFGNGTRLTVT.

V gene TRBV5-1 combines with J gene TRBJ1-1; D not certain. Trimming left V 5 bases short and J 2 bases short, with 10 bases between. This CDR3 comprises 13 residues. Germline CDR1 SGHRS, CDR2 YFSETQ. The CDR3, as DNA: TGCGCCAGCAGTATGGCGGGAAACACTGAAGCTTTCTTT. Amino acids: CASSMAGNTEAFF.

CDR3 sequence reads: CASSLGGPYGYTF. DNA of the CDR3: TGTGCCAGCAGTCTGGGGGGTCCCTATGGCTACACCTTC. This rearrangement joins TRBV12-3 or TRBV12-4 to TRBJ1-2, with D tentatively TRBD1 (5 bases). The length of the CDR3 is 13 residues. V shed 5 bases and J shed 4 bases, with 11 bases lying between them.

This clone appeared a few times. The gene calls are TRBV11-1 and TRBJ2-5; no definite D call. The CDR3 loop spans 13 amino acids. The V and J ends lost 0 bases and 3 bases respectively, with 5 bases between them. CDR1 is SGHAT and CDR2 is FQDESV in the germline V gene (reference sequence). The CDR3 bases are TGTGCCAGCAGCTTAGCGGTAGAAGAGACCCAGTACTTC. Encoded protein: CASSLAVEETQYF.

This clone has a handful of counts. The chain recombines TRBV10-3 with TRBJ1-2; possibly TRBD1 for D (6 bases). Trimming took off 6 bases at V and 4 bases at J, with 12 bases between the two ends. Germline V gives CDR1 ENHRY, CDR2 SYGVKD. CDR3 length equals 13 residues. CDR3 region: CAIRIGQTYGYTF. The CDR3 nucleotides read TGTGCCATCAGGATAGGACAGACCTATGGCTACACCTTC.

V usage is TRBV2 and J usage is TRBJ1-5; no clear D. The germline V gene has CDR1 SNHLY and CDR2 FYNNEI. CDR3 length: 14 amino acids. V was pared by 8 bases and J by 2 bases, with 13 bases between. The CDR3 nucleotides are TGTGCCAGCGCGGGAGCATGGGGCAATCAGCCCCAGCATTTT. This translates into CASAGAWGNQPQHF.

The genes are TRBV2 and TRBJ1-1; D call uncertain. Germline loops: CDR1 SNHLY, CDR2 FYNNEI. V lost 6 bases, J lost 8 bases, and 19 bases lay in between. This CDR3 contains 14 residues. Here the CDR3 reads CASRINPPSGEAFF. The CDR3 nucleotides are TGTGCCAGCAGGATAAACCCACCCTCGGGAGAAGCTTTCTTT.

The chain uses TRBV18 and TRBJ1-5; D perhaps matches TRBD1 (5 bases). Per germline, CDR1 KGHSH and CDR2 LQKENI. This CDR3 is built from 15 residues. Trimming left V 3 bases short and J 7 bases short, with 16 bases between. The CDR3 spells CASSPAGGVGQPQHF. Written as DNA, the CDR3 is TGTGCCAGCTCACCCGCCGGAGGGGTAGGGCAGCCCCAGCATTTT.

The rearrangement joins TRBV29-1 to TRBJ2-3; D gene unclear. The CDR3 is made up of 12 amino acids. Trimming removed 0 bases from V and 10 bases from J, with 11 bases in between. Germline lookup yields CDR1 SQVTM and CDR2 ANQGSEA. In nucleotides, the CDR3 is TGCAGCGTTGAAGATAGCTCTCGTGCGCAGTATTTT. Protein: CSVEDSSRAQYF.

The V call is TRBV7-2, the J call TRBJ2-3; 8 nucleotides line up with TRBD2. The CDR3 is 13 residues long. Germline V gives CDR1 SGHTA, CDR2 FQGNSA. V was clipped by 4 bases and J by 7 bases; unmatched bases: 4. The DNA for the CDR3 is TGTGCCAGCAGCTGGGCGGGGGGAAATACGCAGTATTTT. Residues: CASSWAGGNTQYF.

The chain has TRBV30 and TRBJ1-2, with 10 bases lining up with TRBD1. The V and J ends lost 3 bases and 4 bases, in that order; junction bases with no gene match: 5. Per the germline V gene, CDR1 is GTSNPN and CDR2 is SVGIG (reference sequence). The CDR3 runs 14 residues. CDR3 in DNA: TGTGCCTGGAGACCGGGACAGGGGACCTATGGCTACACCTTC. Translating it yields CAWRPGQGTYGYTF.

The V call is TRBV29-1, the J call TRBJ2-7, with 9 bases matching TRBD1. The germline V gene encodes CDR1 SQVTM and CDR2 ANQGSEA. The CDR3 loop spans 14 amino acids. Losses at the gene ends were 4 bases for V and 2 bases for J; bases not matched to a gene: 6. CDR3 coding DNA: TGCAGCGTTGGTTGGGACAGGGCTCCCTACGAGCAGTACTTC. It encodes CSVGWDRAPYEQYF.

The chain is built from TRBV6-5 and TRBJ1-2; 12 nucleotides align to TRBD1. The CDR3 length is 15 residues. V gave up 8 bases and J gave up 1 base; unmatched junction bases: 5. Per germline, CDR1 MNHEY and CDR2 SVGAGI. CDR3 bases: TGTGCCAGCCGGGACAGGGGGCTTCATAACTATGGCTACACCTTC. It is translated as CASRDRGLHNYGYTF.

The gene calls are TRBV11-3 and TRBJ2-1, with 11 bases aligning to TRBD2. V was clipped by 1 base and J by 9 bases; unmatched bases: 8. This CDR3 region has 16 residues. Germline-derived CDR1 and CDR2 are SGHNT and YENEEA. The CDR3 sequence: CASSLVSSGGVIEQFF. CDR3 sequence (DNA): TGTGCCAGCAGCTTAGTCAGTAGCGGGGGGGTCATTGAGCAGTTCTTC.